The 24 T cell receptor beta chains below all came from one sample that was sequenced in a study of regulatory dendritic cells for organ transplantation (dated by TCRdb to about 2017). Library preparation was by the immunoSEQ multiplex PCR assay. TCRdb stores this immuneACCESS table with in-frame sequences only. Part of the clones is absent; in the studies checked, under half of the shortfall reflects unresolved V genes, and no reason is known for the rest. This sample is represented by over 8,000 clones; about 71% of them were singletons. Jointly, the top ten make up less than 0.6% of the sample. Sorted T cell subsets were CFSE-labeled and co-cultured for around five days with allogeneic regulatory or mature dendritic cells at a 1:10 DC:T ratio. No antigen has been assigned to these receptors. Sequenced: naive CD4+ T cells from blood cultured with dendritic cells. The sample's cell subset or site, from its label and the paper: CD45RA+ naive T cells. The receptors stem from a human donor in good health.

CDR3: CASSQAGQGWDEQYF. The CDR3 region has the DNA TGTGCCAGCAGCCAGGCGGGACAGGGGTGGGACGAGCAGTACTTC. The V gene is TRBV5-4, the J gene TRBJ2-7; TRBD1 matches 10 bases. The CDR3 is 15 residues long. From germline, CDR1 is SGHNT and CDR2 YYREEE (reference sequence). Trimming cost V 4 bases and J 5 bases; bases outside gene matches: 9.

This clone was observed a handful of times. This chain links TRBV28 with TRBJ2-3; 8 nucleotides match TRBD1. Germline V gives CDR1 MDHEN, CDR2 SYDVKM. The junction had 7 bases not matched to a gene; V was cut back by 8 bases and J by 0 bases. The CDR3 length is 15 residues. The CDR3 spells CASGPGGVSTDTQYF. The CDR3 region has the DNA TGTGCCAGCGGCCCAGGGGGCGTGAGCACAGATACGCAGTATTTT.

The J gene is TRBJ1-2, the V gene TRBV19; TRBD1 aligns across 10 bases. Germline loops: CDR1 LNHDA, CDR2 SQIVND (reference sequence). The CDR3 contains 16 residues. J gave up 1 base and V 7 bases, and 9 bases lay outside the gene matches. CDR3 sequence reads: CASTPSTGGNNYGYTF. In DNA form, the CDR3 reads TGTGCCAGTACCCCTTCGACAGGGGGCAATAACTATGGCTACACCTTC.

J is TRBJ2-1 and V is TRBV11-3; tentatively, D is TRBD1 (6 bases). Deletions cut 5 bases from V and 7 bases from J, with 18 bases between. The CDR3 runs 15 residues. Germline CDR1 reads SGHNT; CDR2 reads YENEEA. CDR3 nucleotide sequence: TGTGCCAGCAGCCTACAAGGGGGAGTGGGGAATGAGCAGTTCTTC. Protein sequence: CASSLQGGVGNEQFF.

This chain uses TRBV14 with TRBJ1-1; D may be TRBD1 (5 bases). This CDR3 has 14 residues. Looked up from germline, CDR1 is SGHDN and CDR2 is FVKESK. V was pared by 1 base and J by 2 bases, with 8 bases between. CDR3: CASSQVWGNTEAFF. Here the CDR3 DNA reads TGTGCCAGCAGCCAAGTGTGGGGCAACACTGAAGCTTTCTTT. Drawing the rest from reference TRBV14 and TRBJ1-1, the complete variable domain is EAGVTQFPSHSVIEKGQTVTLRCDPISGHDNLYWYRRVMGKEIKFLLHFVKESKQDESGMPNNRFLAERTGGTYSTLKVQPAELEDSGVYFCASSQVWGNTEAFFGQGTRLTVV.

The J gene is TRBJ1-3, the V gene TRBV5-1; TRBD1 matches at 8 bases. The CDR3 is 14 amino acids. Germline CDR1 SGHRS, CDR2 YFSETQ. J was trimmed by 4 bases and V by 4 bases; bases with no gene match: 4. The CDR3 DNA sequence: TGCGCCAGCAGCACACAGGGGGAAGGAAACACCATATATTTT. It translates to CASSTQGEGNTIYF. Drawing the rest from reference TRBV5-1 and TRBJ1-3, the complete variable domain is KAGVTQTPRYLIKTRGQQVTLSCSPISGHRSVSWYQQTPGQGLQFLFEYFSETQRNKGNFPGRFSGRQFSNSRSEMNVSTLELGDSALYLCASSTQGEGNTIYFGEGSWLTVV.

The rearrangement links TRBV2 to TRBJ2-2, with TRBD1 matching 7 bases. J lost 6 bases, V lost 5 bases, and 18 bases had no gene match. The germline gives CDR1 SNHLY, CDR2 FYNNEI. The CDR3 sequence is 18 residues long. CDR3 nucleotides: TGTGCCAGCAGTCCTCATTCCCCGACAGGGATGTGGTCCGGGGAGCTGTTTTTT. This codes for CASSPHSPTGMWSGELFF.

This clone was seen a few times. This sequence joins TRBV19 and TRBJ1-1; 10 bases match TRBD1. Germline V CDR1 and CDR2: LNHDA, SQIVND (reference sequence). This CDR3 is built from 13 residues. Losses at the gene ends were 5 bases for V and 4 bases for J; bases not matched to a gene: 1. Here the CDR3 reads CASSGTGVTEAFF. In DNA form, the CDR3 reads TGTGCCAGTAGTGGGACAGGGGTCACTGAAGCTTTCTTT.

This chain uses TRBV6-1 with TRBJ1-4; D is unresolved. Trimming pared 4 bases from V and 13 bases from J, leaving 16 bases between. The germline CDR1 and CDR2 sequences are MNHNS and SASEGT. The CDR3 extends over 13 amino acids. The CDR3 DNA reads as TGTGCCAGCAGTGGACCCGCTAACAGAGCACTGTTTTTT. The encoded protein is CASSGPANRALFF.

The chain uses TRBV2 and TRBJ1-1; D gene ambiguous. V dropped 4 bases and J dropped 0 bases, with 9 bases sitting between them. Germline CDR1 SNHLY, CDR2 FYNNEI. The CDR3 runs 14 residues. CDR3 sequence (DNA): TGTGCCAGCAGTGTATTGGGAGTGAACACTGAAGCTTTCTTT. Its protein product is CASSVLGVNTEAFF.

The CDR3 DNA follows: TGTGCCAGCAGTGAAAACAGAGACGTATTGGGCCAGCATTTT. It is translated as CASSENRDVLGQHF. This chain joins TRBV2 and TRBJ1-5; no firm D call. The CDR3 has 14 residues. V lost 2 bases and J 12 bases, leaving 17 bases between the germline ends. The germline gives CDR1 SNHLY, CDR2 FYNNEI.

This clone was found once. The chain carries TRBV25-1 and TRBJ2-2, with D hard to call. This CDR3 is built from 12 residues. V was clipped by 5 bases and J by 4 bases, with 5 bases between them. CDR1 and CDR2 (germline): MGHDK, SYGVNS. CDR3 bases: TGTGCCAGCAGTTTCAGCACCGGGGAGCTGTTTTTT. Encoded protein: CASSFSTGELFF. Variable domain in full (rest from reference TRBV25-1 and TRBJ2-2): EADIYQTPRYLVIGTGKKITLECSQTMGHDKMYWYQQDPGMELHLIHYSYGVNSTEKGDLSSESTVSRIRTEHFPLTLESARPSHTSQYLCASSFSTGELFFGEGSRLTVL.

This clone was observed a handful of times. The V gene is TRBV7-9, the J gene TRBJ2-5; a possible D gene is TRBD1 (6 bases). From germline, CDR1 is SEHNR and CDR2 FQNEAQ (reference sequence). With 1 base removed from V and 4 bases from J, the gap between germline ends came to 16 bases. The CDR3 is 16 amino acids. CDR3 sequence (DNA): TGTGCCAGCAGCTTAGTAACCACAGGGCTGGGAGAGACCCAGTACTTC. Translating gives CASSLVTTGLGETQYF.

The chain combines TRBV5-4 with TRBJ1-4; 7 nucleotides match TRBD1. CDR3 length: 14 amino acids. The germline V gene encodes CDR1 SGHNT and CDR2 YYREEE (reference sequence). With 0 bases clipped from V and 11 bases from J, the junction kept 7 bases outside the gene matches. The CDR3 coding sequence is TGTGCCAGCAGCTTGGACAGGGGCGACCCTAAACTGTTTTTT. It translates to CASSLDRGDPKLFF.

This clone is a singleton in its sample. The chain links TRBV5-1 to TRBJ1-3, with 7 bases aligning to TRBD1. Germline V gene sequence: CDR1 SGHRS, CDR2 YFSETQ. Losses at the gene ends were 4 bases for V and 5 bases for J; bases not matched to a gene: 6. The CDR3 has 14 residues. The CDR3 sequence is CASSPEQGRNTIYF. CDR3 nucleotides: TGCGCCAGCAGCCCGGAACAGGGGAGAAACACCATATATTTT.

This clone appeared a few times. This sequence joins TRBV7-2 and TRBJ1-4; D possibly corresponds to TRBD1 (5 bases). The CDR3 is 15 amino acids. Germline CDR1 is SGHTA and CDR2 is FQGNSA. V lost 1 base and J 7 bases, leaving 13 bases between the germline ends. The CDR3: CASSLVIQRGEKLFF. The CDR3, as DNA: TGTGCCAGCAGCTTAGTAATCCAAAGGGGTGAAAAACTGTTTTTT.

The chain employs TRBV10-3 and TRBJ2-1, with 9 bases identical to TRBD2. This CDR3 is built from 14 residues. V shed 6 bases and J 3 bases; nucleotides not matched to a gene: 3. Germline V gene lookup returns CDR1 ENHRY and CDR2 SYGVKD. The CDR3 here is CAISLAGSYNEQFF. DNA for the CDR3: TGTGCCATCAGCCTAGCGGGGAGCTACAATGAGCAGTTCTTC.

V and J are TRBV5-1 and TRBJ1-4; no definite D call. V lost 1 base and J 0 bases, leaving 10 bases between the germline ends. Germline CDR1 and CDR2: SGHRS and YFSETQ. CDR3 length: 16 residues. The CDR3 DNA reads TGCGCCAGCAGCTTGACGGCCGAGGCAACTAATGAAAAACTGTTTTTT. It translates to CASSLTAEATNEKLFF.

CDR3 bases: TGCGCCAGCAGCTTGGAGTTTGCAGGGGACACTGAAGCTTTCTTT. It translates to CASSLEFAGDTEAFF. The chain links TRBV5-1 to TRBJ1-1; D might be TRBD1 (6 bases). The CDR3 sequence is 15 residues long. Germline values: CDR1 SGHRS, CDR2 YFSETQ. V lost 0 bases, J lost 3 bases, and 12 bases lay in between.

The DNA for the CDR3 is TGTGCCAGCTCGCGGACAGGGAATAATTCACCCCTCCACTTT. Translation gives CASSRTGNNSPLHF. This chain links TRBV18 with TRBJ1-6; 8 bases are shared with TRBD1. CDR1 is KGHSH and CDR2 is LQKENI in the germline V gene. V lost 6 bases and J lost 5; bases outside the gene matches: 3. CDR3 size: 14 residues.

This chain's CDR3 is CASSEAGNRGWGYGYTF. In DNA, the CDR3 is TGTGCCAGCAGTGAAGCGGGAAATCGGGGGTGGGGCTATGGCTACACCTTC. The chain has TRBV2 and TRBJ1-2; tentatively, D is TRBD1 (5 bases). Germline CDR1 reads SNHLY; CDR2 reads FYNNEI. Trimming left V 0 bases short and J 4 bases short, with 18 bases between. The length of the CDR3 is 17 residues.

The V and J genes are TRBV10-3 and TRBJ1-1, with TRBD1 matching over 10 bases. Trimming at V came to 6 bases and at J to 5 bases, leaving 6 bases not matched to a gene. CDR1 ENHRY and CDR2 SYGVKD come from the germline V gene. This CDR3 is 14 amino acids long. The chain's CDR3 is CAIRSDRGGTEAFF. The CDR3 DNA sequence: TGTGCCATCAGATCGGACAGGGGGGGTACTGAAGCTTTCTTT.

The V call is TRBV14, the J call TRBJ2-5; possible D gene TRBD2, 6 bases. CDR3 length equals 15 residues. The V end lost 4 bases, the J end lost 7 bases, and 19 bases lay between the germline ends. Germline V lookup: CDR1 SGHDN, CDR2 FVKESK. CDR3 DNA: TGTGCCAGCAGCCCGCTCGGGCGGGATAAGGGGACCCAGTACTTC. Protein product: CASSPLGRDKGTQYF.

This clone appeared a few times. This chain connects TRBV2 to TRBJ1-2; D is uncertain. V was clipped by 4 bases and J by 8 bases, with 17 bases between them. Germline V gives CDR1 SNHLY, CDR2 FYNNEI. This CDR3 region has 14 residues. For the CDR3, the DNA is TGTGCCAGCAGTGTATTGGGAGACCGTGGGGGCTACACCTTC. As protein: CASSVLGDRGGYTF.